The present entry profiles one T cell receptor beta chain with its context. What it recognizes is unknown. The data were taken from a study of cytomegalovirus exposure and HLA in healthy donors. Study outcomes and limitations: A later analysis found common viral pathogens apparently linked to several of the most significant clusters. Upon later analysis, TCR association rates were observed to vary by HLA locus, being highest for DRB1 and lowest for HLA-C.

A multiplex PCR was run with 60 Vbeta primers and 13 Jbeta primers. Sequencing used immunoSEQ multiplex PCR; TCRdb keeps in-frame clones, though not all of them. This table has 95,000 to 150,000 clones, more than 70% appearing once. This TCR was sampled from a man aged 50-59 years in good health and CMV-seronegative. Source material: PBMCs.

The CDR3 sequence: CASIPTGDRGLGTQYF. DNA for the CDR3: TGTGCCAGCATCCCGACCGGGGACAGGGGGTTAGGGACCCAGTACTTC. The chain is built from TRBV28 and TRBJ2-5; 11 bases fit TRBD1. After removal of 7 bases from V and 7 bases from J, the junction contained 14 bases not matched to a gene. The CDR3 has 16 residues. From germline, CDR1 is MDHEN and CDR2 SYDVKM.